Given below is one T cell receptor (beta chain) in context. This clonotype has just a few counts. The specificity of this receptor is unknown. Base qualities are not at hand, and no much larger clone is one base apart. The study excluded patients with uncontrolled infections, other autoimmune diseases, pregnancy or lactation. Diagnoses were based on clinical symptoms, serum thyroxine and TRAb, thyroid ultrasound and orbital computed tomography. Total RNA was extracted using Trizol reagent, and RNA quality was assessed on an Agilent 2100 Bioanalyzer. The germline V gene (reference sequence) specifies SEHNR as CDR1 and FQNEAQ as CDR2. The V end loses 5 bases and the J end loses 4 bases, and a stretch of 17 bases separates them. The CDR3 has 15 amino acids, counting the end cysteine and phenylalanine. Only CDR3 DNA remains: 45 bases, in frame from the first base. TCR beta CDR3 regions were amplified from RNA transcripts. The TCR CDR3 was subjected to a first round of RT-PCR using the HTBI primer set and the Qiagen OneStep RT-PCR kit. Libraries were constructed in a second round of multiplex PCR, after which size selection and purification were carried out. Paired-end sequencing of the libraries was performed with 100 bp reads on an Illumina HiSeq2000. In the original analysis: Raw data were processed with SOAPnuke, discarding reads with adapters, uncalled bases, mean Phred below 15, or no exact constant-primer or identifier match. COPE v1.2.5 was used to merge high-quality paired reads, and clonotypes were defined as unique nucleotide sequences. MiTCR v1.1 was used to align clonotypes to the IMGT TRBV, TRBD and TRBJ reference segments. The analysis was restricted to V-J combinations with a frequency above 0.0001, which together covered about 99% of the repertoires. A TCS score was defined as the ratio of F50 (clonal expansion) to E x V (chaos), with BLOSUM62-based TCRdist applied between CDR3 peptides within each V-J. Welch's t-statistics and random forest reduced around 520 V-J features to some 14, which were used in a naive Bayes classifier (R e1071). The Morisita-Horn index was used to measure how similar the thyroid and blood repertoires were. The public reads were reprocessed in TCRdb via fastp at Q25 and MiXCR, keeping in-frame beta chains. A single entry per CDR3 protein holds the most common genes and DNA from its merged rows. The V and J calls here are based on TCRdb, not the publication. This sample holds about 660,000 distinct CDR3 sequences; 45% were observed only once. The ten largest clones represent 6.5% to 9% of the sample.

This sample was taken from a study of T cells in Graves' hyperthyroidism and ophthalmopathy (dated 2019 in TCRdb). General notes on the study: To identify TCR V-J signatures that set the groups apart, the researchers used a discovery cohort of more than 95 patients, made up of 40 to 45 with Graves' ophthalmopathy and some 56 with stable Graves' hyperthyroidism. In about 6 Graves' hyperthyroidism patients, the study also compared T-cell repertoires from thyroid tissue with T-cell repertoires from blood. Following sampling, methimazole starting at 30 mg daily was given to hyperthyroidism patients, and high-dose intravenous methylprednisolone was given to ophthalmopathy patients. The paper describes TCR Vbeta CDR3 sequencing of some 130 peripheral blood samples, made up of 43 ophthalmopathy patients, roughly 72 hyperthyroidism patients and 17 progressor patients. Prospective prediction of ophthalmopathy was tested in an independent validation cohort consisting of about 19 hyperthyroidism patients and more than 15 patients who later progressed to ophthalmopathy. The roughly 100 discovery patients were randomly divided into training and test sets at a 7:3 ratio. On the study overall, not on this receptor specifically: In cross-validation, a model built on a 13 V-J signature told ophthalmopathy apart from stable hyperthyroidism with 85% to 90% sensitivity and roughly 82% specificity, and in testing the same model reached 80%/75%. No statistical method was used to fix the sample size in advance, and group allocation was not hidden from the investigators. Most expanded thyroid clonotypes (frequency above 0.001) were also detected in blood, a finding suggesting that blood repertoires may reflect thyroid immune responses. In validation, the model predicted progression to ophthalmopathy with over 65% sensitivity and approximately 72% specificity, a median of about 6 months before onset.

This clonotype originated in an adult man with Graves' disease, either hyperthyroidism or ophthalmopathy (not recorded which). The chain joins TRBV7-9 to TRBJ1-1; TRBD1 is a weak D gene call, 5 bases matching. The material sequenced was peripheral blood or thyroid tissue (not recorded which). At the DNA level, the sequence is TGTGCCAGCAGCCTGCCCCAGGGTGGTCGCACTGAAGCTTTCTTT. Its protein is CASSLPQGGRTEAFF.